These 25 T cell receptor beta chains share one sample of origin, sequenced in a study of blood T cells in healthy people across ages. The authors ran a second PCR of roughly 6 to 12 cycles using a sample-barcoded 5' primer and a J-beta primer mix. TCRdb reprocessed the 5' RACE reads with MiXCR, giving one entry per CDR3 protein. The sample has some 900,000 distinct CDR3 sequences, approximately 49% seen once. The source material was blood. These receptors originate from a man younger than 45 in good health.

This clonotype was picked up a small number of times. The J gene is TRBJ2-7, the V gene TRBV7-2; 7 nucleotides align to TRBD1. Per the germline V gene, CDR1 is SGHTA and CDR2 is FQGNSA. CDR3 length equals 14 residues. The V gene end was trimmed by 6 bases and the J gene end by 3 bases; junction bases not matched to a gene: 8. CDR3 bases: TGTGCCAGCAGTCCAGACAGGGACCGCTACGAGCAGTACTTC. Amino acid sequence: CASSPDRDRYEQYF.

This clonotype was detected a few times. CDR3: CASSLNAKGSYTF. The CDR3 DNA reads as TGTGCCAGCAGCTTAAACGCTAAGGGCAGCTACACCTTC. V is TRBV7-3 and J is TRBJ1-2, with D hard to call. The V end lost 1 base, the J end lost 9 bases, and 12 bases lay between the germline ends. Germline V gene lookup returns CDR1 SGHTA and CDR2 FQGTGA. The CDR3 has 13 amino acids.

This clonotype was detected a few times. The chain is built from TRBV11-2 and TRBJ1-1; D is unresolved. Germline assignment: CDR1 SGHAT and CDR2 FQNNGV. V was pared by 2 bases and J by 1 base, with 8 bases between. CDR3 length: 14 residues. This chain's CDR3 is CASSLSYANTEAFF. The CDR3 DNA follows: TGTGCCAGCAGCTTATCCTATGCGAACACTGAAGCTTTCTTT. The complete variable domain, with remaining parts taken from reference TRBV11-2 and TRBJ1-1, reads EAGVAQSPRYKIIEKRQSVAFWCNPISGHATLYWYQQILGQGPKLLIQFQNNGVVDDSQLPKDRFSAERLKGVDSTLKIQPAKLEDSAVYLCASSLSYANTEAFFGQGTRLTVV.

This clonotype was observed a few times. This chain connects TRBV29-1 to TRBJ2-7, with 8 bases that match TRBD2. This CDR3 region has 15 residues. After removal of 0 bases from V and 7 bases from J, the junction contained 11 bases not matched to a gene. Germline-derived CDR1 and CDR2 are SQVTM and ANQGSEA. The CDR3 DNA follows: TGCAGCGTTGAAGATCTAATTAGCGGGGATCGGGAGCAGTACTTC. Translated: CSVEDLISGDREQYF.

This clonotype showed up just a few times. The DNA of the CDR3 is TGCAGTGCCTGGACTAGCGGGGGGGCCGGAAAGACCCAGTACTTC. Its protein is CSAWTSGGAGKTQYF. The V gene is TRBV20-1, the J gene TRBJ2-5; TRBD2 aligns across 15 bases. The CDR3 totals 15 residues. The germline V gene encodes CDR1 DFQATT and CDR2 SNEGSKA (reference sequence). V lost 6 bases, J lost 6 bases, and 8 bases stayed unmatched.

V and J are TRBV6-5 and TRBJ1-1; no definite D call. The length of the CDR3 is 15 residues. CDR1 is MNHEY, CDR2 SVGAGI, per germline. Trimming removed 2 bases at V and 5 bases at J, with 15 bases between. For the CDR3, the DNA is TGTGCCAGCAGTTACCCTCCCGGAGGGAGGACTGAAGCTTTCTTT. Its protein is CASSYPPGGRTEAFF.

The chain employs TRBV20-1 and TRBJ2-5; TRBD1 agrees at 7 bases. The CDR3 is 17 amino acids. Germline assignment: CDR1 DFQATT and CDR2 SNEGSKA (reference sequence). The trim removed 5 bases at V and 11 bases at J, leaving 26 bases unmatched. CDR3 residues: CSAEPRSFDQGDNEQYF. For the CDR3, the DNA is TGCAGTGCTGAACCAAGGAGCTTTGATCAGGGGGACAATGAGCAGTACTTC.

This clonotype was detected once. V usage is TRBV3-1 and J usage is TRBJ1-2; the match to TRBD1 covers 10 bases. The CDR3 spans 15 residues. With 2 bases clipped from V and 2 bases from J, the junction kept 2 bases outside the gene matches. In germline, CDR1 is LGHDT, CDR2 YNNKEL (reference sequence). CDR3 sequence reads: CASSQPDRGNYGYTF. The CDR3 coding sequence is TGTGCCAGCAGCCAACCGGACAGGGGGAACTATGGCTACACCTTC.

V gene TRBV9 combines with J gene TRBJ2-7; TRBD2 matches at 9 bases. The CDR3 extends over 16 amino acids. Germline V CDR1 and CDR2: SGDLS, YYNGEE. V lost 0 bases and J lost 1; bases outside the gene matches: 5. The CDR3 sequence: CASSVGATSGSYEQYF. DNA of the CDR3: TGTGCCAGCAGCGTAGGGGCGACTAGCGGTTCCTACGAGCAGTACTTC.

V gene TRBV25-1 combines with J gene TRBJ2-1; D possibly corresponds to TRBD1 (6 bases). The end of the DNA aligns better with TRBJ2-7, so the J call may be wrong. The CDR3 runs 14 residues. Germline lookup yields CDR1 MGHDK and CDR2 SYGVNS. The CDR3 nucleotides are TGTGCCAGCAGTGAAAACAGGGCCTACAATGAGCAGTACTTC. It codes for CASSENRAYNEQYF.

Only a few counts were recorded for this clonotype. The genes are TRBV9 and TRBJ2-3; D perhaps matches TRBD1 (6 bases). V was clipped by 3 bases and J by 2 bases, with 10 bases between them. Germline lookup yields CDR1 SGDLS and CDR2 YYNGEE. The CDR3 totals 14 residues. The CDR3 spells CASSEDRTTDTQYF. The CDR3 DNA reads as TGTGCCAGCAGCGAGGACAGAACCACAGATACGCAGTATTTT.

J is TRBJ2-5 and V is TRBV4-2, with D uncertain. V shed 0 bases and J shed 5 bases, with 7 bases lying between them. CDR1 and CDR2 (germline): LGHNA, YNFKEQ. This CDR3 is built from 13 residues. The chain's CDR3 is CASSQDSRETQYF. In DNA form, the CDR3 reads TGTGCCAGCAGCCAAGATTCAAGGGAGACCCAGTACTTC.

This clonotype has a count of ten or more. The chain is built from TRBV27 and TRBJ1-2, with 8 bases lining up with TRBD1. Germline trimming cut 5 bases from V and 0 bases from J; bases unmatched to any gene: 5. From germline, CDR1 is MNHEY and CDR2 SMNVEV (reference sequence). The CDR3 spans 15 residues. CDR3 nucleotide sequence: TGTGCCAGCAGTATGGACAGGGTTACTAACTATGGCTACACCTTC. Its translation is CASSMDRVTNYGYTF.

CDR3 nucleotides: TGTGCCAGCAGTCCCCACATAGGGCGGGGCGAGCAGTACTTC. It encodes CASSPHIGRGEQYF. This rearrangement joins TRBV14 to TRBJ2-7, with D possibly TRBD2 on 6 matching bases. V was trimmed by 6 bases and J by 6 bases, leaving 18 bases between them. This CDR3 is built from 14 residues. Germline lookup yields CDR1 SGHDN and CDR2 FVKESK. The full variable domain, completed using reference TRBV14 and TRBJ2-7, is EAGVTQFPSHSVIEKGQTVTLRCDPISGHDNLYWYRRVMGKEIKFLLHFVKESKQDESGMPNNRFLAERTGGTYSTLKVQPAELEDSGVYFCASSPHIGRGEQYFGPGTRLTVT.

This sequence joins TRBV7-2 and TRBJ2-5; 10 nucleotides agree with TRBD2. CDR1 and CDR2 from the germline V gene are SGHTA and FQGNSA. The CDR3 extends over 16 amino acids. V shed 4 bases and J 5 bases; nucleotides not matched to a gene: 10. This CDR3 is CASSSLLAGPQETQYF. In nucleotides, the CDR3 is TGTGCCAGCAGCTCCCTACTAGCGGGGCCCCAGGAGACCCAGTACTTC. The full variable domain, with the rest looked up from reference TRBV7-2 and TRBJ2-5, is GAGVSQSPSNKVTEKGKDVELRCDPISGHTALYWYRQSLGQGLEFLIYFQGNSAPDKSGLPSDRFSAERTGGSVSTLTIQRTQQEDSAVYLCASSSLLAGPQETQYFGPGTRLLVL.

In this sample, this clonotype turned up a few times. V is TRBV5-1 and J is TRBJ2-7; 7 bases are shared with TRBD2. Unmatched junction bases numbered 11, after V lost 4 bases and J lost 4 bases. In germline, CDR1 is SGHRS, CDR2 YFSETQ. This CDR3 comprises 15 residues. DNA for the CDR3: TGCGCCAGCAGCACCGACCTTGGGGGGGGATACGAGCAGTACTTC. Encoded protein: CASSTDLGGGYEQYF.

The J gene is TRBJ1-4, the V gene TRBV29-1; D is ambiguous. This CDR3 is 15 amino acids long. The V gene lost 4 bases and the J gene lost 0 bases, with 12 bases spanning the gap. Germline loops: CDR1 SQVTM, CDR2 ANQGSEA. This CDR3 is CSVGGRGPTNEKLFF. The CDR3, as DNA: TGCAGCGTTGGAGGACGAGGCCCAACTAATGAAAAACTGTTTTTT.

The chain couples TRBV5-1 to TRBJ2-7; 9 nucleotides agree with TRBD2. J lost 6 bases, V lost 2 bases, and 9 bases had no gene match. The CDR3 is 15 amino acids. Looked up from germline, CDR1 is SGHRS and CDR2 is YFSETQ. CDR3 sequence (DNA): TGCGCCAGCAGCTTCGAAGCGGGGGGATTTGGCGAGCAGTACTTC. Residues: CASSFEAGGFGEQYF.

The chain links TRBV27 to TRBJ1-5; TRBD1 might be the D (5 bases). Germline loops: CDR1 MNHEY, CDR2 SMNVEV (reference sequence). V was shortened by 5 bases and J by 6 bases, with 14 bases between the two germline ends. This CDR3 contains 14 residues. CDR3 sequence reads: CASSLAGGSQPQHF. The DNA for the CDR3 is TGTGCCAGCAGTCTGGCCGGGGGGTCTCAGCCCCAGCATTTT.

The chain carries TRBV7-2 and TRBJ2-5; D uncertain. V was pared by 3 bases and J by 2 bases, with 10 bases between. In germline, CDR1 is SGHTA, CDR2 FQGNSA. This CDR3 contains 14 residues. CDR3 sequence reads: CASSLLWVQETQYF. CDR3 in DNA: TGTGCCAGCAGCTTGCTGTGGGTACAAGAGACCCAGTACTTC.

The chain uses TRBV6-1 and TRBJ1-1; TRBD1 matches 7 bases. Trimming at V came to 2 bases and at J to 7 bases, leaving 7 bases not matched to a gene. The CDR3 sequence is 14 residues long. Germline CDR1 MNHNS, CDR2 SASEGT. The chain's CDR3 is CASSELRQGGEAFF. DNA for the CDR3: TGTGCCAGCAGTGAATTGAGACAGGGTGGTGAAGCTTTCTTT.

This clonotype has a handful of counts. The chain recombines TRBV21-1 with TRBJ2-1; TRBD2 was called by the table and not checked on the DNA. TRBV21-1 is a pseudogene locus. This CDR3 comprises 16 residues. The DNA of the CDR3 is TGTGCCAGCGCGGGACTAGCGGGGAGCTCCTACAATGAGCAGTTCTTC. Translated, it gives CASAGLAGSSYNEQFF.

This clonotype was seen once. The CDR3 DNA is TGTGCCAGCAGCCCACGGGCAGGGCCCTACAATGAGCAGTTCTTC. Translation gives CASSPRAGPYNEQFF. The V gene is TRBV21-1, the J gene TRBJ2-1. TRBV21-1 is deemed a pseudogene. The CDR3 is 15 amino acids.

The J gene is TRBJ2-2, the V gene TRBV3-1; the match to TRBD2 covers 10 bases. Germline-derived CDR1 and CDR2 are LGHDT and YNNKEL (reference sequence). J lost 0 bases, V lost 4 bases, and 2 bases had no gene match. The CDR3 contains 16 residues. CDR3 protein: CASSRTSGTNTGELFF. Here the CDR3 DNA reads TGTGCCAGCAGCCGGACTAGCGGCACGAACACCGGGGAGCTGTTTTTT.

This CDR3 reads CASSSDRASYGYTF. CDR3 nucleotide sequence: TGCGCCAGCAGCTCGGACAGGGCCAGTTATGGCTACACCTTC. The chain uses TRBV5-1 and TRBJ1-2; 8 bases are a match to TRBD1. CDR1 is SGHRS, CDR2 YFSETQ, per germline. Unmatched junction bases numbered 6, after V lost 3 bases and J lost 5 bases. The CDR3 consists of 14 residues.